The entry below gives a single T cell receptor beta chain sequence along with its context. Its cognate antigen is unknown. The data derive from a study of response to subunit inactivated influenza vaccine. TCRdb redid the calling of the RT-PCR reads with MiXCR, one entry per CDR3 protein. The data show approximately 310,000 distinct CDR3 sequences, about a fifth seen once. Study-level points and caveats: Every seasonal influenza vaccination brings in few new T cells, the authors suggested.

The J segment lost 3 bases and the V segment lost 3 bases, leaving 7 bases of the junction unmatched. The CDR3 spans 15 residues. CDR1 is SGHAT, CDR2 FQNNGV, per germline. J is TRBJ2-5 and V is TRBV11-2; 7 bases are a match to TRBD2. The material sequenced was PBMCs from blood, taken about 20 months after vaccination. The source is a man aged 45 to 75 who received an inactivated influenza vaccine. The CDR3 DNA sequence: TGTGCCAGCAGCTTGGGGGGAGGGCCGGAAGAGACCCAGTACTTC. It yields the protein CASSLGGGPEETQYF.